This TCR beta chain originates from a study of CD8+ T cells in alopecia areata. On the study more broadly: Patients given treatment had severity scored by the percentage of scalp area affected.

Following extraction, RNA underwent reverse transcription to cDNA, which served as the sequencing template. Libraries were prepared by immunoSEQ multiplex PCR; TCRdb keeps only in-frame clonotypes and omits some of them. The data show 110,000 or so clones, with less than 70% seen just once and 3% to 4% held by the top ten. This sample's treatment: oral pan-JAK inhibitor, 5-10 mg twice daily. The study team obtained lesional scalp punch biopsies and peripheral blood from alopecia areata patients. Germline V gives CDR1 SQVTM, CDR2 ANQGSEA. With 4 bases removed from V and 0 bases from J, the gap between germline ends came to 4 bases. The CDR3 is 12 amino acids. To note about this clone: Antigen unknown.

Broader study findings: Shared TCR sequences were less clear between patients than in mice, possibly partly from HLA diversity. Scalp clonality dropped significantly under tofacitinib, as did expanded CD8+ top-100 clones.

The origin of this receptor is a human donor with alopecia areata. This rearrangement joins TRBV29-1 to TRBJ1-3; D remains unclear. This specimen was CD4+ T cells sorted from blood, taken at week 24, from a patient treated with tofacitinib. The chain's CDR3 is CSVVSSGNTIYF. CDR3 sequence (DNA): TGCAGCGTTGTCAGCTCTGGAAACACCATATATTTT.